The entry below describes one T cell receptor (beta chain). What it recognizes is unknown. These data belong to a study of T cell repertoires and HLA-DP antigens. Data came from immunoSEQ multiplex PCR; TCRdb stores just in-frame clones and leaves some out. The data hold approximately 86,000 clones, with approximately 86% observed a single time. With 3 bases removed from V and 3 bases from J, the gap between germline ends came to 8 bases. Germline CDR1 reads LNHDA; CDR2 reads SQIVND (reference sequence). The CDR3 runs 13 residues. Sequencing input: CD4+ T cells from PBMCs. The receptor comes from a man aged 50-60 years in good health and CMV-seronegative. J is TRBJ1-2 and V is TRBV19; possible D gene TRBD1, 6 bases. CDR3 sequence reads: CASSINRDYGYTF. In DNA, the CDR3 is TGTGCCAGTAGTATCAACAGGGACTATGGCTACACCTTC.